The source of this TCR beta chain is a study of breast tumors, draining lymph nodes, adjacent tissues. Broader study findings: Findings are consistent with lymph node origin and intratumoral expansion of most tumor T cells. Tumor T cell lymph node origin was a supported hypothesis, not proven. Tumors had less TCR diversity than lymph nodes, more than nontumor tissue.

TCRdb passed the multiplex PCR reads through MiXCR, listing each CDR3 protein once. The sample holds over 100,000 distinct CDR3 sequences; 20% to 25% are singletons and the top ten take more than 2.5%. The germline CDR1 and CDR2 sequences are SGHNT and YENEEA. The CDR3 is 15 amino acids. The ends were cut back, 2 bases at V and 7 bases at J, with 17 bases in the middle. Samples came from axillary lymph nodes draining the breast cancer. For this clonotype: Its cognate antigen is unknown. This may stem from a read error, because a much larger clone lies one nucleotide away.

V and J are TRBV11-3 and TRBJ2-5; TRBD2 is a possible D gene (6 bases). This clonotype was sampled from a female donor with breast cancer. Some clones in this sample may be carry-over from other donors' samples. Specimen: axillary lymph node tissue. DNA for the CDR3: TGTGCCAGCAGCTTATTACCGGGACGGGGAGGGACCCAGTACTTC. It is translated as CASSLLPGRGGTQYF.